A single count supports the clone carrying this TCR beta chain. Its antigen is not known. The V gene's germline CDR1 is SGHRS and CDR2 YFSETQ. Trimming left V 4 bases short and J 2 bases short, with 13 bases between. This CDR3 region has 16 residues. This entry comes from a study of shared clonotypes between healthy human individuals. Whole-study results and caveats: Sharing of clonotypes among donors was expected to vary with sequencing depth.

Using immunoSEQ multiplex PCR, the repertoire was profiled, and TCRdb retains in-frame clones only, with some absent. The sample has millions of clones, over 85% seen once. This clonotype was obtained from a young man in good health. The chain couples TRBV5-1 to TRBJ1-6; the D gene is possibly TRBD1 (6 bases). The sample consisted of naive CD4+ T cells sorted from blood. The subset here: CD45RA+ positively selected. The CDR3: CASSLRTDPYNSPLHF. The CDR3 DNA is TGCGCCAGCAGCCTCAGGACAGACCCCTATAATTCACCCCTCCACTTT.